The T cell receptor (beta chain) under discussion was sequenced for a study of shared clonotypes between healthy human individuals. Original handling: Junction-only immunoSEQ data arrived without quality scores, meaning filtering differed. Clones were sequenced by immunoSEQ multiplex PCR, and TCRdb holds only the in-frame ones, with some missing. The V and J calls and the clone size are those of that table, but D and trimming were determined from the DNA. The sample yields approximately 2,300,000 clones, 85% to 95% seen once. The investigators split CD4+ cells into a CD45RA+ naive subset and a CD45RA-negative memory subset. Germline V CDR1 and CDR2: SGHRS, YFSETQ. This CDR3 is 14 amino acids long. V gave up 2 bases and J gave up 3 bases, with 11 bases separating them. General study results and limits: Clonotype sharing among donors was expected to depend on sequencing depth.

As to this clone: Antigen specificity is unknown.

This sequence was found in a young man in good health. Some clones in this sample may be carry-over from other donors' samples. This chain links TRBV5-1 with TRBJ2-5; weak D call: TRBD1 (5 bases). The sequencing input was naive CD4+ T cells from PBMCs. Described subset: CD45RA+ positively selected. The CDR3 is CASSFVQGKETQYF. Written as DNA, the CDR3 is TGCGCCAGCAGCTTCGTCCAGGGTAAAGAGACCCAGTACTTC.